These T cell receptor beta chains were read from a single sample in a study of blood T cells in healthy people across ages. One entry per CDR3 protein, called by TCRdb with MiXCR from the 5' RACE reads. The sample has 1.5 million to 2 million distinct CDR3 sequences, about 49% seen once; the top ten hold 2% to 2.5%. The sample consisted of blood. The receptors here all came from a middle-aged woman in good health. CDR3s include the opening cysteine and the closing phenylalanine or tryptophan. The D gene is left open where the match is weak. The size entry is marked missing in some rows and otherwise reads once, few, many or a size class.

V gene	J gene	D gene	clone size	CDR3 protein	CDR3 DNA
TRBV10-3	TRBJ2-4	TRBD1	-	CAISERQGGQNIQYF	TGTGCCATCAGTGAACGACAGGGGGGGCAAAACATTCAGTACTTC
TRBV3-1	TRBJ2-5	TRBD2	-	CASSQEGGGHWETQYF	TGTGCCAGCAGCCAAGAGGGCGGGGGGCATTGGGAGACCCAGTACTTC
TRBV11-1	TRBJ2-4	TRBD1	few	CASSYGQGRTKNIQYF	TGTGCCAGCAGCTATGGACAGGGCAGGACCAAAAACATTCAGTACTTC
TRBV6-2/TRBV6-3	TRBJ2-3	-	-	CASSGSLELTDTQYF	TGTGCCAGCAGTGGATCACTGGAATTGACAGATACGCAGTATTTT
TRBV6-5	TRBJ2-6	-	few	CASLDSGANVLTF	TGTGCCAGCTTGGACTCTGGGGCCAACGTCCTGACTTTC
TRBV10-3	TRBJ2-7	-	-	CAISPQRSSSYEQYF	TGTGCCATCAGTCCACAGAGGAGCAGCTCCTACGAGCAGTACTTC
TRBV3-1	TRBJ1-2	-	-	CASRDTGRVGYTF	TGTGCCAGCAGGGATACAGGACGGGTCGGCTACACCTTC
TRBV7-9	TRBJ2-7	TRBD1	few	CASSLSGTGVSEQYF	TGTGCCAGCAGCTTATCCGGGACAGGGGTCAGCGAGCAGTACTTC
TRBV24-1	TRBJ2-7	TRBD2	-	CATSEVHSGGAYNEQYF	TGTGCCACCAGTGAAGTACATAGCGGGGGGGCATACAATGAGCAGTACTTC
TRBV28	TRBJ2-7	-	-	CASSSTRKGRSYEQYF	TGTGCCAGCAGTTCCACCCGGAAGGGGCGCTCCTACGAGCAGTACTTC
TRBV29-1	TRBJ2-4	-	-	CSVEGGRGTNIQYF	TGCAGCGTTGAGGGCGGACGGGGGACGAACATTCAGTACTTC
TRBV9	TRBJ1-2	-	few	CASSSGQNGYTF	TGTGCCAGCAGCTCCGGACAGAATGGCTACACCTTC
TRBV6-5	TRBJ2-7	-	few	CASSYSGEAREQYF	TGTGCCAGCAGTTACTCCGGGGAAGCCCGCGAGCAGTACTTC
TRBV25-1	TRBJ2-7	-	-	CASSEFRGLRDEQYF	TGTGCCAGCAGTGAATTCAGAGGCCTGAGAGACGAGCAGTACTTC
TRBV7-9	TRBJ2-7	TRBD1	few	CASSSRLGQGAYEQYF	TGTGCCAGCAGCTCACGGCTCGGACAGGGGGCCTACGAGCAGTACTTC
TRBV20-1	TRBJ2-7	-	few	CSVAPVNEQYF	TGCAGTGTAGCTCCGGTCAACGAGCAGTACTTC
TRBV28	TRBJ2-7	TRBD2	-	CASRTSGGAAYNEQYF	TGTGCCAGCAGGACTAGCGGGGGGGCTGCCTACAATGAGCAGTACTTC
TRBV6-5	TRBJ2-1	TRBD2	-	CASSYASSGDNEQFF	TGTGCCAGCAGTTACGCGTCTAGCGGGGACAATGAGCAGTTCTTT
TRBV20-1	TRBJ2-3	TRBD1	-	CSASGTGGTDTQYF	TGCAGTGCTAGTGGGACAGGGGGCACAGATACGCAGTATTTT
TRBV27	TRBJ2-3	-	-	CATAQWASTDTQYF	TGTGCCACCGCCCAGTGGGCTAGCACAGATACGCAGTATTTT
TRBV11-2	TRBJ2-7	TRBD1	few	CASSLYAKDRGLSEQYF	TGTGCCAGCAGCTTATACGCGAAGGACAGGGGGCTAAGCGAGCAGTACTTC
TRBV20-1	TRBJ2-7	TRBD2	few	CSASMGLAGSYEQYF	TGCAGTGCTAGTATGGGACTAGCGGGCTCCTACGAGCAGTACTTC
TRBV15	TRBJ2-5	-	few	CATSRDHRGETQYF	TGTGCCACCAGCAGGGACCATAGGGGAGAGACCCAGTACTTC
TRBV4-1	TRBJ1-5	-	-	CASRELQGGQPQHF	TGCGCCAGCAGAGAATTACAGGGAGGGCAGCCCCAGCATTTT
TRBV27	TRBJ2-3	TRBD2	once	CASSFLLTSGGADTQYF	TGTGCCAGCAGTTTCTTGTTGACTAGCGGGGGGGCAGATACGCAGTATTTT
TRBV6-5	TRBJ1-2	-	-	CASSYSLQALNGVRYTF	TGTGCCAGCAGTTACTCCTTACAGGCCCTGAATGGTGTTCGCTACACCTTC
TRBV20-1	TRBJ2-4	-	-	CSVRLAGSKNIQYF	TGCAGTGTAAGGTTAGCAGGGTCCAAAAACATTCAGTACTTC